This TCR beta chain was captured by sequencing in a study of blood T cells in healthy people across ages. Study results and limitations: In long-lived donors, naive CD4+ cell counts and diversity exceeded those of aged donors.

Each of the donors had roughly 9.4 milliliters of peripheral blood drawn into EDTA-treated Vacutainer tubes. Samples had at least 7 million PBMCs isolated from them. Extraction yielded at least 6 micrograms of total RNA per sample. The V gene lost 4 bases and the J gene lost 5 bases, with 12 bases spanning the gap. The CDR3 spans 13 residues. Per germline, CDR1 LGHDT and CDR2 YNNKEL (reference sequence). A second roughly 6 to 12 cycle PCR used barcoded and J-beta primers. TCRdb independently ran MiXCR on the 5' RACE reads; one entry per CDR3 protein. The sample carries 550,000 to 800,000 distinct CDR3 sequences, around a fifth recorded once. The sample holds many counts of this clonotype. What it recognizes is unknown.

The sequence was obtained from a man aged 70-80 years in good health. The chain is built from TRBV3-1 and TRBJ2-7; unclear D gene. Material for sequencing was blood. The CDR3 reads CASSPPLSDEQYF. The CDR3 DNA reads TGTGCCAGCAGCCCCCCCCTGAGCGACGAGCAGTACTTC.